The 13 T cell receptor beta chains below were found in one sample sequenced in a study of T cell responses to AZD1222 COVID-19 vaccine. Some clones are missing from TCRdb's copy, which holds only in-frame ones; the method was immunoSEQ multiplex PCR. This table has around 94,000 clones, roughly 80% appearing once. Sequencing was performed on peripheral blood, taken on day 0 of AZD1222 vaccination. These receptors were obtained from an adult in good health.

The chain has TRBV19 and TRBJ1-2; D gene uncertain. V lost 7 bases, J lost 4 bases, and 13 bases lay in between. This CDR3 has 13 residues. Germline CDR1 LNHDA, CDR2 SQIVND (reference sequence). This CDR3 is CASTPGNPYGYTF. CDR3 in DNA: TGTGCCAGTACGCCCGGGAACCCCTATGGCTACACCTTC.

The CDR3 DNA follows: TGTGCCAGCAGCTTGGCCTCTAGCTTAACCCGATCCAATCAGCCCCAGCATTTT. Protein sequence: CASSLASSLTRSNQPQHF. The V and J genes are TRBV5-5 and TRBJ1-5; D unclear. The V gene's germline CDR1 is SGHKS and CDR2 YYEKEE (reference sequence). The V end lost 0 bases, the J end lost 3 bases, and 19 bases lay between the germline ends. The CDR3 spans 18 residues.

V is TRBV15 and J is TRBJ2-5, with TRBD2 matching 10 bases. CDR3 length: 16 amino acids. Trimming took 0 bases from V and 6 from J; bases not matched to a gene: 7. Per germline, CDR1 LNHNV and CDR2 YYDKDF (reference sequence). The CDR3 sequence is CATSRDPAGGPKTQYF. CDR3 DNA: TGTGCCACCAGCAGAGATCCAGCGGGGGGGCCAAAGACCCAGTACTTC.

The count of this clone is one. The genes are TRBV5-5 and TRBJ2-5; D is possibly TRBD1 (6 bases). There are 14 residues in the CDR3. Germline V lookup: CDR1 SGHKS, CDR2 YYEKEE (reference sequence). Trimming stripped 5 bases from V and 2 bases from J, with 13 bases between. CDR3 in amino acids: CASRKNTGQETQYF. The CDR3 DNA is TGTGCCAGCAGAAAGAACACAGGGCAAGAGACCCAGTACTTC.

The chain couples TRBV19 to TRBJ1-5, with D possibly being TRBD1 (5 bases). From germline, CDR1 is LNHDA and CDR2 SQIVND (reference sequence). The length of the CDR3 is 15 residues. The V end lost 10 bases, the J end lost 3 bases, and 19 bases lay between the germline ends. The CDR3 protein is CATESQPGLNQPQHF. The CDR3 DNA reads TGTGCCACCGAAAGCCAACCGGGGCTCAATCAGCCCCAGCATTTT.

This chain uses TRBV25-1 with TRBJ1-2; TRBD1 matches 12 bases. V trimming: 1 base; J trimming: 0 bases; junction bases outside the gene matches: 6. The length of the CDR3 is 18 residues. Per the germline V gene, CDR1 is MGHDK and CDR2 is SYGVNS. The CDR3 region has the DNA TGTGCCAGCAGTGAATGGGGGACAGGGGGCGCGACTAACTATGGCTACACCTTC. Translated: CASSEWGTGGATNYGYTF.

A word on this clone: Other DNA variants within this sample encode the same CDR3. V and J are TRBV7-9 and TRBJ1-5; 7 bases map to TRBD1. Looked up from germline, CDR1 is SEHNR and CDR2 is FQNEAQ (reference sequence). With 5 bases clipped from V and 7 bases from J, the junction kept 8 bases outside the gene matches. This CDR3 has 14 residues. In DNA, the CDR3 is TGTGCCAGCAGCCGGACAGGTCTGAACCAGCCCCAGCATTTT. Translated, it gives CASSRTGLNQPQHF.

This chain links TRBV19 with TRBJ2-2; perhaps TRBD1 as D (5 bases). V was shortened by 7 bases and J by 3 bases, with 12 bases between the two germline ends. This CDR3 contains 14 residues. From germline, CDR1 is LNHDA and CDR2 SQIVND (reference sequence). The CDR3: CASMFGHDTGELFF. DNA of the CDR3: TGTGCCAGTATGTTCGGACACGACACCGGGGAGCTGTTTTTT.

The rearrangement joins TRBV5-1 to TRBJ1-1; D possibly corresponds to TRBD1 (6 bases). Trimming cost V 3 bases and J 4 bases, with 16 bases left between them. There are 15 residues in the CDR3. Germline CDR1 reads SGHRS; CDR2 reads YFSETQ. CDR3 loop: CASSSMDTGLTEAFF. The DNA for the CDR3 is TGCGCCAGCAGCTCGATGGATACAGGGCTCACTGAAGCTTTCTTT.

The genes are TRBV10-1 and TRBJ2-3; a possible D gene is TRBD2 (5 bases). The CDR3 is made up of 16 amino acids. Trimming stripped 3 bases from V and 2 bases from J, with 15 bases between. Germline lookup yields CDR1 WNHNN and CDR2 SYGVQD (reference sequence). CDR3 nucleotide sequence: TGCGCCAGCAGTGACTTTACCGGGGTAAACACAGATACGCAGTATTTT. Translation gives CASSDFTGVNTDTQYF.

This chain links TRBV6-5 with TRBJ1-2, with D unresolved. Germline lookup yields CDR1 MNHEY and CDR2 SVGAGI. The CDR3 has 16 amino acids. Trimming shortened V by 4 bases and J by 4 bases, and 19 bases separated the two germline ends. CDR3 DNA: TGTGCCAGCAGTTCATCTACCCACCGGGTCCGCTATGGCTACACCTTC. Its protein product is CASSSSTHRVRYGYTF.

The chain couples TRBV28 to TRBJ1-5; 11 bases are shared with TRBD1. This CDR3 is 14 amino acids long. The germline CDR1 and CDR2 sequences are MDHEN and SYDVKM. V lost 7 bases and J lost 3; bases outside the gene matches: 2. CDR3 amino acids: CASMDRGPNQPQHF. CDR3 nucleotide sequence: TGTGCCAGCATGGACAGGGGGCCCAATCAGCCCCAGCATTTT.

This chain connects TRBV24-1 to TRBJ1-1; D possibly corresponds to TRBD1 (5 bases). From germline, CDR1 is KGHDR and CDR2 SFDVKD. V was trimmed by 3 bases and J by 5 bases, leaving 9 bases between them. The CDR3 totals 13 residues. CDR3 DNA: TGTGCCACCAGTGATCCGGGGGGGACTGAAGCTTTCTTT. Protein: CATSDPGGTEAFF.